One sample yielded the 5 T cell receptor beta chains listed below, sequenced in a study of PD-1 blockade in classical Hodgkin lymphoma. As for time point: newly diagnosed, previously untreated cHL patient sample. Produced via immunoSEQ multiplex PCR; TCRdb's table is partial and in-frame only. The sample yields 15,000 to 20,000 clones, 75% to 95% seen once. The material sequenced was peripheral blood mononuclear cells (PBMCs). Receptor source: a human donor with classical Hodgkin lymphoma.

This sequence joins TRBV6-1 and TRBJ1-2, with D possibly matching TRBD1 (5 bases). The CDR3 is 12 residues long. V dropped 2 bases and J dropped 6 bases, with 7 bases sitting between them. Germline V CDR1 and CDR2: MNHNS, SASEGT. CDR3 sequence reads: CASSEQGNGYTF. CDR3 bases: TGTGCCAGCAGTGAACAGGGTAATGGCTACACCTTC.

The CDR3 DNA follows: TGTGCCAGTAGGACTGGTAATTCACCCCTCCACTTT. Residues: CASRTGNSPLHF. The V and J genes are TRBV19 and TRBJ1-6; D unresolved. There are 12 residues in the CDR3. Germline loops: CDR1 LNHDA, CDR2 SQIVND (reference sequence). V was trimmed by 6 bases and J by 6 bases, leaving 6 bases between them.

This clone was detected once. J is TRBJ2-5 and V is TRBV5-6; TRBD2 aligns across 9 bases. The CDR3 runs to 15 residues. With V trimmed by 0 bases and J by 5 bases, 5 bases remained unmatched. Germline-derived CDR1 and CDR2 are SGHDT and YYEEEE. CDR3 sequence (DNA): TGTGCCAGCAGCTTGGGGCGGGAGGGTCTTGAGACCCAGTACTTC. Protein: CASSLGREGLETQYF.

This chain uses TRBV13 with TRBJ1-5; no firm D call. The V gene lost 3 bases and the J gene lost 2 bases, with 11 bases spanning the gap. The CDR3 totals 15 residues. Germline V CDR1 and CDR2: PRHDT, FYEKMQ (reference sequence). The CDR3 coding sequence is TGTGCCAGCAGCTTCGGGGTCTTTGGCAATCAGCCCCAGCATTTT. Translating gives CASSFGVFGNQPQHF.

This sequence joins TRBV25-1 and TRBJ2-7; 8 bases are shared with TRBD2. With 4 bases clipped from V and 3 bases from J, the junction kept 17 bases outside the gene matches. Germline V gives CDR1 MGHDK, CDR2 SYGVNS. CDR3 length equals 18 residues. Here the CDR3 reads CASSGPGLGSYEGYEQYF. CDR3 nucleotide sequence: TGTGCCAGCAGTGGCCCGGGACTAGGGTCTTATGAGGGCTACGAGCAGTACTTC.